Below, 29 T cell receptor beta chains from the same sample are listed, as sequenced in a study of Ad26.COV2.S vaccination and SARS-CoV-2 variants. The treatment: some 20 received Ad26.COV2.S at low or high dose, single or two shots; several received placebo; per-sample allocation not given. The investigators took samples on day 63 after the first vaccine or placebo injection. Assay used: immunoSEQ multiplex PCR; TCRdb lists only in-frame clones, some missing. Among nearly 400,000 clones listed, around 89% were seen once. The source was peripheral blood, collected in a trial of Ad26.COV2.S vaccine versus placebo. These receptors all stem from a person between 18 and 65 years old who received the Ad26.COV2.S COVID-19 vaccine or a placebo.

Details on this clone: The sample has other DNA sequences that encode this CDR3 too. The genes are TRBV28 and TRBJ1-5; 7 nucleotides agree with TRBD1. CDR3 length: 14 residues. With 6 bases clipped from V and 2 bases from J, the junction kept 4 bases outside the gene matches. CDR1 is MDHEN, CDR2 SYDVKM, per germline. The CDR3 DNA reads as TGTGCCAGCAGCCTCGGGACAGGCAATCAGCCCCAGCATTTT. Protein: CASSLGTGNQPQHF.

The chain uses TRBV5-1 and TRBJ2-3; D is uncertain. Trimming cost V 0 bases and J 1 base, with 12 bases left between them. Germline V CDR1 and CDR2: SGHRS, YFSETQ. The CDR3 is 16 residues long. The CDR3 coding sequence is TGCGCCAGCAGCTTGGGGGTGGCGGTACGCACAGATACGCAGTATTTT. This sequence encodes CASSLGVAVRTDTQYF.

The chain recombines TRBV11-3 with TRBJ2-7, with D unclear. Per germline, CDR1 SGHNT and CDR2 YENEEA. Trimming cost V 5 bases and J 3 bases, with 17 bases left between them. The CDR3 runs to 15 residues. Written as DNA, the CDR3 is TGTGCCAGCAGCCCTTTGGATGGCACGGGCTACGAGCAGTACTTC. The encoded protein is CASSPLDGTGYEQYF. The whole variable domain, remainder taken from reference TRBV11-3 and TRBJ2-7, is EAGVVQSPRYKIIEKKQPVAFWCNPISGHNTLYWYLQNLGQGPELLIRYENEEAVDDSQLPKDRFSAERLKGVDSTLKIQPAELGDSAVYLCASSPLDGTGYEQYFGPGTRLTVT.

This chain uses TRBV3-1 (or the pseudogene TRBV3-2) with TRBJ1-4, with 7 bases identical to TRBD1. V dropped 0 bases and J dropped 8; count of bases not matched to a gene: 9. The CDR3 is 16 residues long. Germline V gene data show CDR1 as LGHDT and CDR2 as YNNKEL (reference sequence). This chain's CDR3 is CASSQDTGTVYEKLFF. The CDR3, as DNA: TGTGCCAGCAGCCAAGACACCGGGACAGTATACGAAAAACTGTTTTTT.

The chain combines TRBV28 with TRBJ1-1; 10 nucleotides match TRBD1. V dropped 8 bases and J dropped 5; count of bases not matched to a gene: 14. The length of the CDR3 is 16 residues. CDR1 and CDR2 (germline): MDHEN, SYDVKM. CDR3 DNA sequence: TGTGCCAGCTCTGGGCGGGACAGGGGCTTCGGGACTGAAGCTTTCTTT. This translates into CASSGRDRGFGTEAFF. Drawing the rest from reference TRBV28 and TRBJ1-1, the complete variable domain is DVKVTQSSRYLVKRTGEKVFLECVQDMDHENMFWYRQDPGLGLRLIYFSYDVKMKEKGDIPEGYSVSREKKERFSLILESASTNQTSMYLCASSGRDRGFGTEAFFGQGTRLTVV.

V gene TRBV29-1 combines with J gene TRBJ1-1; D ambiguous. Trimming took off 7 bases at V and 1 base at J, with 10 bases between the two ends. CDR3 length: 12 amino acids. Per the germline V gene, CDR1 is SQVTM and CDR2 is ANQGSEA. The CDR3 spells CSARTGNTEAFF. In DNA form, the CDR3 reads TGCAGCGCACGGACGGGGAACACTGAAGCTTTCTTT.

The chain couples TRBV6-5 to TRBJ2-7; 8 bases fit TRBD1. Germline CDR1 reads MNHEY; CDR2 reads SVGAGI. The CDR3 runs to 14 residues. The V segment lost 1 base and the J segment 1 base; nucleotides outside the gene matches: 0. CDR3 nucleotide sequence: TGTGCCAGCAGTTACTGGGACAGGTCCTACGAGCAGTACTTC. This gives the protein CASSYWDRSYEQYF.

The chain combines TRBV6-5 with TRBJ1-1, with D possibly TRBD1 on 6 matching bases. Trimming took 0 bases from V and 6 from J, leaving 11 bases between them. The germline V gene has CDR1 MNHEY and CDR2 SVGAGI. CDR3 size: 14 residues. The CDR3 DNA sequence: TGTGCCAGCAGTTACTCGGGCAGGGGAGCTGAAGCTTTCTTT. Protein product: CASSYSGRGAEAFF.

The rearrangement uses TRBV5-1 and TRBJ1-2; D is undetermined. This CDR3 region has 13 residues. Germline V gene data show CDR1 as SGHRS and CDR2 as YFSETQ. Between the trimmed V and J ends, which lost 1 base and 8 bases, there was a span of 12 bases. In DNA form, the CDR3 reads TGCGCCAGCAGCTTGTCAGCCCTCGACGGCTACACCTTC. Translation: CASSLSALDGYTF.

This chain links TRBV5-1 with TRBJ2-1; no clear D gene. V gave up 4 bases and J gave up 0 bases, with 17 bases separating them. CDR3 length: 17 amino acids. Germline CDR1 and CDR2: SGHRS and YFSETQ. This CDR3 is CASSPLNTQVSYNEQFF. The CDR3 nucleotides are TGCGCCAGCAGCCCGCTAAATACTCAGGTCTCCTACAATGAGCAGTTCTTC.

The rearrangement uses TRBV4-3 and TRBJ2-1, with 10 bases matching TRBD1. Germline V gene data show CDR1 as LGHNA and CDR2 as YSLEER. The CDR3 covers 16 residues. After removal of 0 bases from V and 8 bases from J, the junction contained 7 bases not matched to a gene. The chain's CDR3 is CASSQDAGQGRYEQFF. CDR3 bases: TGCGCCAGCAGCCAAGACGCGGGACAGGGGAGGTATGAGCAGTTCTTC.

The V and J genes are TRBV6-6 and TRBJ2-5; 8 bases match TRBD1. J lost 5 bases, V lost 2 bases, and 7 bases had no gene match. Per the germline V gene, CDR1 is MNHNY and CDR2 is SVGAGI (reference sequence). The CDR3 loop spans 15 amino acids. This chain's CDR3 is CASSYVQGAGETQYF. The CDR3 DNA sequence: TGTGCCAGCAGTTACGTCCAGGGGGCAGGGGAGACCCAGTACTTC.

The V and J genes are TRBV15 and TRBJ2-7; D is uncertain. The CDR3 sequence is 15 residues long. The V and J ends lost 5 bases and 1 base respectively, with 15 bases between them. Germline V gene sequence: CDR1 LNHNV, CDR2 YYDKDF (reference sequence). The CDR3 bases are TGTGCCACCAGCCTGCCGAGAGGTCTGTCCTACGAGCAGTACTTC. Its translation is CATSLPRGLSYEQYF.

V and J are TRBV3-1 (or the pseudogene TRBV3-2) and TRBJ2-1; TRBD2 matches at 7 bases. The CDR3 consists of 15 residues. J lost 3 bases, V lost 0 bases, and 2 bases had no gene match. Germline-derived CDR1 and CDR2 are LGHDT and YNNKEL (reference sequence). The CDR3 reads CASSQDASGYNEQFF. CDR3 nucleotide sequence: TGTGCCAGCAGCCAAGATGCTAGCGGCTACAATGAGCAGTTCTTC.

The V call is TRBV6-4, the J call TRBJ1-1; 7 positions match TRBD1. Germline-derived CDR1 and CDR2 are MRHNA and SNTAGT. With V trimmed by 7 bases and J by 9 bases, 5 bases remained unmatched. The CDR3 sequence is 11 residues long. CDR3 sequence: CASNRQGQAFF. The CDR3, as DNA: TGTGCCAGCAATAGACAGGGCCAAGCTTTCTTT.

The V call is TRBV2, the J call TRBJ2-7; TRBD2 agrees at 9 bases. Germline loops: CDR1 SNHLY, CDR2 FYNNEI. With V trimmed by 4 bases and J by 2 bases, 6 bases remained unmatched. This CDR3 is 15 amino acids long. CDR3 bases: TGTGCCAGCAGTGCTCGAATAGCGGGAGCCTACGAGCAGTACTTC. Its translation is CASSARIAGAYEQYF.

The CDR3 is CASQGGNTIYF. The CDR3 bases are TGTGCCAGCCAGGGGGGAAACACCATATATTTT. This sequence joins TRBV28 and TRBJ1-3, with D possibly TRBD1 on 6 matching bases. This CDR3 region has 11 residues. Germline CDR1 and CDR2: MDHEN and SYDVKM. V dropped 8 bases and J dropped 4 bases, with 6 bases sitting between them.

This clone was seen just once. CDR3 region: CASSSGVQAGAGNTIYF. The DNA for the CDR3 is TGTGCCAGCAGCTCCGGAGTACAGGCGGGGGCTGGAAACACCATATATTTT. The gene calls are TRBV5-8 and TRBJ1-3; TRBD1 might be the D (5 bases). V lost 3 bases and J 2 bases, leaving 18 bases between the germline ends. This CDR3 is 17 amino acids long. CDR1 is SGHTS and CDR2 is YDEGEE in the germline V gene.

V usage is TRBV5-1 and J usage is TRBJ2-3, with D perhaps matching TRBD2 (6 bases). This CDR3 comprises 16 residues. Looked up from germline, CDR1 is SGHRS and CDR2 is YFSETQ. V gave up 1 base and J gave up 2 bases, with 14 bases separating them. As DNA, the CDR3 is TGCGCCAGCAGCTTGCTAGGCGGGGCTGACACAGATACGCAGTATTTT. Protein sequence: CASSLLGGADTDTQYF.

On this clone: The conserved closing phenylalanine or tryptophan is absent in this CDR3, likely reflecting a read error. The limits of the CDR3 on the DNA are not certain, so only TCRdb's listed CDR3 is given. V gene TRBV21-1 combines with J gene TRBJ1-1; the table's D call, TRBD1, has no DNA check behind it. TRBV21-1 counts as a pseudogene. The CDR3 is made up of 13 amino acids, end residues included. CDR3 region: CASRNRGGFYAPE.

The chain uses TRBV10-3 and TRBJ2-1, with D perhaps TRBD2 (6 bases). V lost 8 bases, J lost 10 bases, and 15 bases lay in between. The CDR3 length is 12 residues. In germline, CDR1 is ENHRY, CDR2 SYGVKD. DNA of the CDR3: TGTGCCATCGGGGGGTCGGGTGGCGAGCAGTTCTTC. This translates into CAIGGSGGEQFF.

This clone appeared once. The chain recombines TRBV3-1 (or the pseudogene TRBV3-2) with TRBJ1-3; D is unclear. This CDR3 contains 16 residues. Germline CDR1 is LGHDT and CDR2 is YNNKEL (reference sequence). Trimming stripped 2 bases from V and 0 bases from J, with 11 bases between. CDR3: CASSQKVANSGNTIYF. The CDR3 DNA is TGTGCCAGCAGCCAAAAGGTTGCCAACTCTGGAAACACCATATATTTT.

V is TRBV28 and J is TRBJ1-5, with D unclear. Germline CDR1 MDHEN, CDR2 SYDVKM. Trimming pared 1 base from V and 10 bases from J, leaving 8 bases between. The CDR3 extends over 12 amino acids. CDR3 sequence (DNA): TGTGCCAGCAGTTTATCCCCGGAACCCCAGCATTTT. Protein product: CASSLSPEPQHF. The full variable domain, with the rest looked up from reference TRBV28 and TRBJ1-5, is DVKVTQSSRYLVKRTGEKVFLECVQDMDHENMFWYRQDPGLGLRLIYFSYDVKMKEKGDIPEGYSVSREKKERFSLILESASTNQTSMYLCASSLSPEPQHFGDGTRLSIL.

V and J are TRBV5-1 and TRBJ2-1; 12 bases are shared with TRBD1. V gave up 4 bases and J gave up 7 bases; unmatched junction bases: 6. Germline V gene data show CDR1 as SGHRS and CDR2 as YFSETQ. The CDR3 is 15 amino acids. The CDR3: CASSPGQGALNEQFF. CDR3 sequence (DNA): TGCGCCAGCAGCCCGGGACAGGGGGCTCTTAATGAGCAGTTCTTC.

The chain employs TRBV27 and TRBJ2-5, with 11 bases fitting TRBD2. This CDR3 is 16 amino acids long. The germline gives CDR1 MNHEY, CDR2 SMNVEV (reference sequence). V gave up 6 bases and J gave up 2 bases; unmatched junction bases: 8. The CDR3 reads CASSFPTSGAQETQYF. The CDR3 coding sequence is TGTGCCAGCAGCTTCCCGACTAGCGGGGCACAAGAGACCCAGTACTTC.

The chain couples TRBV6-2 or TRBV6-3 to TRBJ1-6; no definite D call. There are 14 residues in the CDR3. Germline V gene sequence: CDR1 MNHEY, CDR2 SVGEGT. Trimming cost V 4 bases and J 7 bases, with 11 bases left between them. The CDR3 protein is CASSSWATNSPLHF. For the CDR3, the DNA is TGTGCCAGCAGTTCCTGGGCCACAAATTCACCCCTCCACTTT.

CDR3 in DNA: TGTGCCAGCAGACTGGACAGAAGGAATTCACCCCTCCACTTT. Translating it yields CASRLDRRNSPLHF. This sequence joins TRBV6-5 and TRBJ1-6; TRBD1 is a possible D gene (6 bases). Germline CDR1 is MNHEY and CDR2 is SVGAGI. V shed 6 bases and J shed 7 bases, with 13 bases lying between them. The CDR3 runs 14 residues.

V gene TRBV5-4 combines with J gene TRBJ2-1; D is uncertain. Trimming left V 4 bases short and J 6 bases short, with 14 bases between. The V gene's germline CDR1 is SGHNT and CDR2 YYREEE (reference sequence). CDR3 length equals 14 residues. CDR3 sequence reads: CASSPAAQPNEQFF. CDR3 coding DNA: TGTGCCAGCAGCCCCGCCGCCCAGCCCAATGAGCAGTTCTTC.

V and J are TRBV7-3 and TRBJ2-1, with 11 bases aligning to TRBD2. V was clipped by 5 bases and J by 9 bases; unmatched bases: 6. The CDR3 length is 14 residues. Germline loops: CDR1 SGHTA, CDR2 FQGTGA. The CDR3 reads CASSKGLAGSEQFF. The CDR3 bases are TGTGCCAGCAGCAAAGGACTAGCGGGTAGTGAGCAGTTCTTC.